These 20 T cell receptor beta chains were all obtained from the same sample, sequenced in a study of blood T cell repertoires in COVID-19. Sequenced by immunoSEQ multiplex PCR; TCRdb stores in-frame clones only, minus some. The sample records 30,000 or so clones, around 90% being singletons. The specimen was peripheral blood. These receptors came from a man in his fifties or sixties with COVID-19, enrolled during active disease.

The chain couples TRBV19 to TRBJ1-5; D gene unclear. From germline, CDR1 is LNHDA and CDR2 SQIVND (reference sequence). Trimming left V 5 bases short and J 4 bases short, with 15 bases between. The CDR3 spans 15 residues. DNA for the CDR3: TGTGCCAGTAGTGTAACTTCCAGGACTAATCAGCCCCAGCATTTT. Amino acids: CASSVTSRTNQPQHF.

V gene TRBV10-3 combines with J gene TRBJ1-2; 8 bases line up with TRBD1. Germline V gives CDR1 ENHRY, CDR2 SYGVKD. The ends lost 6 bases at V and 4 bases at J; junction bases unmatched: 10. This CDR3 spans 15 amino acids. The CDR3 DNA follows: TGTGCCATCAGCATAGACAGGGGTGGGCTCTATGGCTACACCTTC. Encoded protein: CAISIDRGGLYGYTF.

The chain couples TRBV19 to TRBJ1-4, with D hard to call. V lost 4 bases and J lost 0, with 9 bases in between. This CDR3 is built from 15 residues. Germline CDR1 LNHDA, CDR2 SQIVND (reference sequence). The CDR3 bases are TGTGCCAGTAGTAGGAGATCTGCAACTAATGAAAAACTGTTTTTT. This translates into CASSRRSATNEKLFF.

This chain links TRBV29-1 with TRBJ1-1, with D maybe TRBD1 (5 bases). The CDR3 extends over 15 amino acids. Trimming took 1 base from V and 3 from J, leaving 15 bases between them. Germline assignment: CDR1 SQVTM and CDR2 ANQGSEA. Here the CDR3 DNA reads TGCAGCGTTGAAGGAGGGATTCCGGGGGACACTGAAGCTTTCTTT. Its protein is CSVEGGIPGDTEAFF.

This chain connects TRBV28 to TRBJ1-2; 7 bases match TRBD1. Looked up from germline, CDR1 is MDHEN and CDR2 is SYDVKM. The V and J ends lost 3 bases and 3 bases, in that order; junction bases with no gene match: 19. The CDR3 covers 19 residues. DNA of the CDR3: TGTGCCAGCAGTTTTACCTCTACGACATCACAGGGGACGGACTATGGCTACACCTTC. It codes for CASSFTSTTSQGTDYGYTF.

The rearrangement joins TRBV4-3 to TRBJ2-1; 12 nucleotides align to TRBD2. The CDR3 covers 16 residues. With V trimmed by 0 bases and J by 6 bases, 3 bases remained unmatched. Per germline, CDR1 LGHNA and CDR2 YSLEER. CDR3 DNA sequence: TGCGCCAGCAGCCAAGACCGGGGACTAGCGGGCAATGAGCAGTTCTTC. Its translation: CASSQDRGLAGNEQFF.

The rearrangement uses TRBV5-1 and TRBJ2-1, with 15 bases identical to TRBD2. The germline V gene encodes CDR1 SGHRS and CDR2 YFSETQ. This CDR3 contains 18 residues. Unmatched junction bases numbered 10, after V lost 0 bases and J lost 9 bases. CDR3 residues: CASSLEVPGLAGGREQFF. In DNA, the CDR3 is TGCGCCAGCAGCTTGGAGGTTCCCGGACTAGCGGGGGGGCGTGAGCAGTTCTTC.

V gene TRBV30 combines with J gene TRBJ1-5; the D gene is possibly TRBD1 (6 bases). CDR1 and CDR2 from the germline V gene are GTSNPN and SVGIG (reference sequence). Trimming removed 2 bases from V and 4 bases from J, with 9 bases in between. The CDR3 length is 13 residues. The CDR3 sequence is CAWSLQGNQPQHF. In DNA form, the CDR3 reads TGTGCCTGGAGTCTACAGGGTAATCAGCCCCAGCATTTT.

V usage is TRBV6-6 and J usage is TRBJ1-2; 9 positions match TRBD1. The length of the CDR3 is 15 residues. V lost 2 bases and J lost 6; bases outside the gene matches: 7. CDR1 MNHNY and CDR2 SVGAGI come from the germline V gene (reference sequence). Here the CDR3 reads CASSYRGTGLDGYTF. CDR3 nucleotide sequence: TGTGCCAGCAGTTACCGAGGGACAGGGTTGGATGGCTACACCTTC.

The CDR3 DNA is TGTGCCAGCACGGAGACGAACACTGAAGCTTTCTTT. This sequence encodes CASTETNTEAFF. The chain uses TRBV28 and TRBJ1-1; D remains unclear. Germline CDR1 reads MDHEN; CDR2 reads SYDVKM. The CDR3 has 12 residues. The ends were cut back, 7 bases at V and 1 base at J, with 7 bases in the middle.

The J gene is TRBJ1-5, the V gene TRBV2; maybe TRBD1 (5 bases). V lost 6 bases and J 11 bases, leaving 20 bases between the germline ends. Per the germline V gene, CDR1 is SNHLY and CDR2 is FYNNEI. The length of the CDR3 is 14 residues. The CDR3 here is CASSSTEGLGAQHF. CDR3 bases: TGTGCCAGCAGCTCGACAGAGGGACTCGGGGCCCAGCATTTT.

The rearrangement uses TRBV5-1 and TRBJ2-2, with TRBD1 matching 8 bases. The junction had 8 bases not matched to a gene; V was cut back by 4 bases and J by 0 bases. This CDR3 has 17 amino acids. Germline loops: CDR1 SGHRS, CDR2 YFSETQ. CDR3 sequence (DNA): TGCGCCAGCAGCGCCCTCACAGGGGGTTCGAACACCGGGGAGCTGTTTTTT. It is translated as CASSALTGGSNTGELFF. The full variable domain, in which reference TRBV5-1 and TRBJ2-2 provide the parts outside the CDR3, is KAGVTQTPRYLIKTRGQQVTLSCSPISGHRSVSWYQQTPGQGLQFLFEYFSETQRNKGNFPGRFSGRQFSNSRSEMNVSTLELGDSALYLCASSALTGGSNTGELFFGEGSRLTVL.

This clone was counted a single time. The chain employs TRBV4-2 and TRBJ1-2, with D hard to call. Germline-derived CDR1 and CDR2 are LGHNA and YNFKEQ. The ends were cut back, 4 bases at V and 0 bases at J, with 12 bases in the middle. The CDR3 spans 15 residues. The CDR3 DNA follows: TGTGCCAGCAGCCCCGAGACAAGTACTAACTATGGCTACACCTTC. It specifies CASSPETSTNYGYTF.

CDR3 bases: TGTGCCAGCAGTTCCCTCGGGGGGCAGCCCCAGCATTTT. It is translated as CASSSLGGQPQHF. J is TRBJ1-5 and V is TRBV28; D perhaps matches TRBD1 (5 bases). Trimming left V 4 bases short and J 7 bases short, with 11 bases between. Per germline, CDR1 MDHEN and CDR2 SYDVKM. There are 13 residues in the CDR3.

In its sample, this clone was seen a few times. J is TRBJ2-3 and V is TRBV20-1; 13 bases match TRBD2. V was pared by 3 bases and J by 2 bases, with 5 bases of the junction left unmatched. CDR3 length: 16 residues. Germline assignment: CDR1 DFQATT and CDR2 SNEGSKA (reference sequence). CDR3 amino acids: CSASWGLAGITDTQYF. The CDR3 coding sequence is TGCAGTGCTAGTTGGGGACTAGCGGGAATCACAGATACGCAGTATTTT.

The V and J genes are TRBV7-2 and TRBJ2-3; possible D gene TRBD2, 6 bases. V lost 1 base and J lost 3, with 11 bases in between. Germline V lookup: CDR1 SGHTA, CDR2 FQGNSA. This CDR3 has 15 amino acids. The chain's CDR3 is CASSLDREWTDTQYF. CDR3 coding DNA: TGTGCCAGCAGCTTAGATCGGGAGTGGACAGATACGCAGTATTTT.

This clone was counted between two and nine times. This chain connects TRBV7-2 to TRBJ2-7; TRBD2 aligns across 15 bases. The germline V gene has CDR1 SGHTA and CDR2 FQGNSA. V lost 3 bases to trimming and J lost 4 bases; unmatched junction nucleotides: 10. CDR3 length equals 18 residues. The CDR3 loop is CASSFGTSGRRLGYEQYF. CDR3 nucleotides: TGTGCCAGCAGCTTTGGGACTAGCGGGAGGCGGCTGGGGTACGAGCAGTACTTC.

The gene calls are TRBV3-1 (or the pseudogene TRBV3-2) and TRBJ2-5; tentative D call: TRBD1 (5 bases). The CDR3 has 15 residues. In germline, CDR1 is LGHDT, CDR2 YNNKEL (reference sequence). Trimming took off 0 bases at V and 3 bases at J, with 11 bases between the two ends. DNA of the CDR3: TGTGCCAGCAGCCAAGACAGGGTGGTGGAAGAGACCCAGTACTTC. It is translated as CASSQDRVVEETQYF.

The V gene is TRBV30, the J gene TRBJ2-2, with 10 nucleotides matching TRBD2. The germline gives CDR1 GTSNPN, CDR2 SVGIG (reference sequence). V shed 6 bases, J shed 0 bases, and the junction held 10 bases outside the gene matches. The CDR3 has 17 amino acids. CDR3 nucleotide sequence: TGTGCCTGTCGACTAGCGGGCCTCCTAACGAACACCGGGGAGCTGTTTTTT. It yields the protein CACRLAGLLTNTGELFF.

The genes are TRBV28 and TRBJ2-2, with 8 bases identical to TRBD1. Germline CDR1 reads MDHEN; CDR2 reads SYDVKM. The junction had 3 bases not matched to a gene; V was cut back by 5 bases and J by 1 base. This CDR3 contains 15 residues. The CDR3 is CASSIGQGNTGELFF. Here the CDR3 DNA reads TGTGCCAGCAGTATTGGACAGGGGAACACCGGGGAGCTGTTTTTT.